This T cell receptor beta chain is from a study of blood T cell repertoires in COVID-19. Profiled with immunoSEQ multiplex PCR; TCRdb holds only in-frame clones, not every one. Altogether 150,000 to 200,000 clones are present, roughly 88% being singletons, with the ten largest covering roughly 15%. V lost 3 bases, J lost 3 bases, and 10 bases stayed unmatched. The CDR3 covers 16 residues. The germline CDR1 and CDR2 sequences are LGHNA and YNFKEQ. The chain uses TRBV4-2 and TRBJ2-7, with 8 bases matching TRBD1. Sequenced input: PBMCs or T cells enriched from blood (not recorded which). The sequence was collected from a man in his fifties who had recovered from COVID-19. The CDR3 protein is CASSQDKTGVGYEQYF. DNA of the CDR3: TGTGCCAGCAGCCAGGACAAGACAGGGGTAGGCTACGAGCAGTACTTC.